This TCR beta chain was captured by sequencing in a study of shared clonotypes between healthy human individuals. Data came from immunoSEQ multiplex PCR; TCRdb stores just in-frame clones and leaves some out. The data contain a few million clones, 95% of them singletons. The ends were cut back, 2 bases at V and 5 bases at J, with 19 bases in the middle. The CDR3 runs 16 residues. CDR1 and CDR2 (germline): MGHRA, YSYEKL. The TCR originated in a man between 18 and 35 years old in good health. This chain connects TRBV4-1 to TRBJ2-7, with D perhaps TRBD1 (6 bases). Sequenced: naive CD4+ T cells sorted from blood. Subset meaning: CD45RA+ positively selected. CDR3 coding DNA: TGCGCCAGCAGCCAAAATGCTGTACAGGGTCCGGACGAGCAGTACTTC. Translation: CASSQNAVQGPDEQYF.